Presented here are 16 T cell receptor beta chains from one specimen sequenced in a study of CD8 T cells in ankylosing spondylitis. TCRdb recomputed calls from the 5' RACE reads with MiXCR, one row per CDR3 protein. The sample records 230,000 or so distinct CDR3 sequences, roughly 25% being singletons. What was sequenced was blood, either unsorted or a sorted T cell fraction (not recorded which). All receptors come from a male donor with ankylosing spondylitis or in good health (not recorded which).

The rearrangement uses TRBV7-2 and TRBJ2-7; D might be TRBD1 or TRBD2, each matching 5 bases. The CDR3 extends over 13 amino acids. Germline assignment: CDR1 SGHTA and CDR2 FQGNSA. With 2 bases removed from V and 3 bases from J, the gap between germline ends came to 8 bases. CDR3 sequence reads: CASSLWGSYEQYF. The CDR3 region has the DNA TGTGCCAGCAGCTTATGGGGGAGCTACGAGCAGTACTTC.

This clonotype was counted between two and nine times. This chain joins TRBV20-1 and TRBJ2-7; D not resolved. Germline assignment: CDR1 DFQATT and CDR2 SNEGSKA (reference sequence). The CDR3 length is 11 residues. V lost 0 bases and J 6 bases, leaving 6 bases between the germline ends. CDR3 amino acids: CSARDRPEQYF. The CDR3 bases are TGCAGTGCTAGAGATCGGCCCGAGCAGTACTTC.

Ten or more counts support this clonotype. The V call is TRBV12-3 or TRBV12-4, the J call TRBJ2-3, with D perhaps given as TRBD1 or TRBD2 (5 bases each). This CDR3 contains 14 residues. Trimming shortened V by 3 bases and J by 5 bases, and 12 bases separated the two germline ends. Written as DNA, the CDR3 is TGTGCCAGCAGTTTTTCGGGGCTGGGAGATACGCAGTATTTT. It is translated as CASSFSGLGDTQYF.

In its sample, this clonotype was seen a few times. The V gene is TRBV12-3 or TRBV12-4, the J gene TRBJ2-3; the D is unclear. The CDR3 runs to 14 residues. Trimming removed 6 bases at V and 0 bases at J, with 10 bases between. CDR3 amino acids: CASSPLASTDTQYF. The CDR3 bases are TGTGCCAGCAGCCCGCTGGCAAGCACAGATACGCAGTATTTT.

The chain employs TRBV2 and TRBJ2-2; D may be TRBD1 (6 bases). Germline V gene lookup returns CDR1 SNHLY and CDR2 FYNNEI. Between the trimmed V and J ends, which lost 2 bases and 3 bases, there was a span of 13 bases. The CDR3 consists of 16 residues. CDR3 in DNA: TGTGCCAGCAGTGAACTGGCAGGGGTGCACACCGGGGAGCTGTTTTTT. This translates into CASSELAGVHTGELFF. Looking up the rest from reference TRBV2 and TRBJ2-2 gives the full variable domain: EPEVTQTPSHQVTQMGQEVILRCVPISNHLYFYWYRQILGQKVEFLVSFYNNEISEKSEIFDDQFSVERPDGSNFTLKIRSTKLEDSAMYFCASSELAGVHTGELFFGEGSRLTVL.

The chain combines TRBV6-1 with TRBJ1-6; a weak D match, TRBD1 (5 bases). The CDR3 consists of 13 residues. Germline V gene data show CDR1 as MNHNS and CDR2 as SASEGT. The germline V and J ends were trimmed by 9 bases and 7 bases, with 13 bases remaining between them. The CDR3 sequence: CARRGSTNSPLHF. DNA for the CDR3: TGTGCCAGAAGGGGCTCAACCAATTCACCCCTCCACTTT.

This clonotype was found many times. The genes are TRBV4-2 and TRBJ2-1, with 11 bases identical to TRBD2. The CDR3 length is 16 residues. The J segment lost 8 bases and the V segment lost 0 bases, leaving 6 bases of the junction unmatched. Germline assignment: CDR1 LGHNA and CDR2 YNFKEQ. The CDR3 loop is CASSQDLLAGGHEQFF. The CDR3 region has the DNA TGTGCCAGCAGCCAAGATCTGCTAGCGGGGGGCCATGAGCAGTTCTTC.

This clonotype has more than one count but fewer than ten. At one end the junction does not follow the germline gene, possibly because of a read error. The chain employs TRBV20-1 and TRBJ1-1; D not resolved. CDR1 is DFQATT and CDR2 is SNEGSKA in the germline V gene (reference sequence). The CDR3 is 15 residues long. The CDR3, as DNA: TGCAGTGCTTCGCCCAGGAGGCGGTTGAACATTGAAGCTTTCTTT. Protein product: CSASPRRRLNIEAFF.

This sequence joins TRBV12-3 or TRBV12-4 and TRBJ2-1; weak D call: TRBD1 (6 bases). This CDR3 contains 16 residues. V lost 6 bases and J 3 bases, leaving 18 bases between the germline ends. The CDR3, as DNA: TGTGCCAGCAGCTACCACAGGGCCCACGACTACAATGAGCAGTTCTTC. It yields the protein CASSYHRAHDYNEQFF.

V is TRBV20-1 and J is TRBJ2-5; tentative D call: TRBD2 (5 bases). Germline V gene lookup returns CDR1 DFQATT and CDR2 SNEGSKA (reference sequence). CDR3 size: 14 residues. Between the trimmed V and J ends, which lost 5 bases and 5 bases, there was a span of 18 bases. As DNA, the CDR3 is TGCAGTGCTGAGGAGAGAGGGAGAGGGGAGACCCAGTACTTC. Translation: CSAEERGRGETQYF.

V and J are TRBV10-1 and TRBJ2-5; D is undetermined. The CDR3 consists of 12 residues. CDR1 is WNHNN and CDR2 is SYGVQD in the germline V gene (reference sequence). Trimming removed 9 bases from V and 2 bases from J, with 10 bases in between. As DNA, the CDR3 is TGCGCCAGAGTGACTTCGCAAGAGACCCAGTACTTC. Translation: CARVTSQETQYF.

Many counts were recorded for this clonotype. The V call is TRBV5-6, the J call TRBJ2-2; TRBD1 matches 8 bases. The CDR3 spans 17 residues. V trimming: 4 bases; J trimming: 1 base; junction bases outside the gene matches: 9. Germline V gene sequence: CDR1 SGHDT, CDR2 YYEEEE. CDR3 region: CASSASTQGGNTGELFF. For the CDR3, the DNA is TGTGCCAGCAGCGCAAGTACACAGGGGGGGAACACCGGGGAGCTGTTTTTT.

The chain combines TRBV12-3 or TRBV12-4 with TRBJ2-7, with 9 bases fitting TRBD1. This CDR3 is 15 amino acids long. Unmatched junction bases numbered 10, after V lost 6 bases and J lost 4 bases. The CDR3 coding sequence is TGTGCCAGCAGCGTCACCGGGACAGGGAGGTACGAGCAGTACTTC. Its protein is CASSVTGTGRYEQYF.

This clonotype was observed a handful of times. In DNA, the CDR3 is TGCAGTGCTAGAGATCAAGGGCGTGAAGCTTTCTTT. Encoded protein: CSARDQGREAFF. This chain links TRBV20-1 with TRBJ1-1; D is uncertain. The length of the CDR3 is 12 residues. The germline CDR1 and CDR2 sequences are DFQATT and SNEGSKA (reference sequence). V lost 0 bases to trimming and J lost 7 bases, with 9 bases between them.

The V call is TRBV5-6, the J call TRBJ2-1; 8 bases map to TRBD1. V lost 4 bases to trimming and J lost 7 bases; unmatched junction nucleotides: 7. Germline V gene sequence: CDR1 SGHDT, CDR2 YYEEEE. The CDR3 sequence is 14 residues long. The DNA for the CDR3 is TGTGCCAGCAGCATTAGACAGGGGTTGAATGAGCAGTTCTTC. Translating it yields CASSIRQGLNEQFF.

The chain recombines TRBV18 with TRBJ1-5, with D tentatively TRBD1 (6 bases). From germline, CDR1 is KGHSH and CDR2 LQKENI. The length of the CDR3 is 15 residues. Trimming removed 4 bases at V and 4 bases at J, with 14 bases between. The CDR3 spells CASSQGQIGNQPQHF. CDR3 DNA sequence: TGTGCCAGCTCACAAGGACAGATAGGGAATCAGCCCCAGCATTTT.